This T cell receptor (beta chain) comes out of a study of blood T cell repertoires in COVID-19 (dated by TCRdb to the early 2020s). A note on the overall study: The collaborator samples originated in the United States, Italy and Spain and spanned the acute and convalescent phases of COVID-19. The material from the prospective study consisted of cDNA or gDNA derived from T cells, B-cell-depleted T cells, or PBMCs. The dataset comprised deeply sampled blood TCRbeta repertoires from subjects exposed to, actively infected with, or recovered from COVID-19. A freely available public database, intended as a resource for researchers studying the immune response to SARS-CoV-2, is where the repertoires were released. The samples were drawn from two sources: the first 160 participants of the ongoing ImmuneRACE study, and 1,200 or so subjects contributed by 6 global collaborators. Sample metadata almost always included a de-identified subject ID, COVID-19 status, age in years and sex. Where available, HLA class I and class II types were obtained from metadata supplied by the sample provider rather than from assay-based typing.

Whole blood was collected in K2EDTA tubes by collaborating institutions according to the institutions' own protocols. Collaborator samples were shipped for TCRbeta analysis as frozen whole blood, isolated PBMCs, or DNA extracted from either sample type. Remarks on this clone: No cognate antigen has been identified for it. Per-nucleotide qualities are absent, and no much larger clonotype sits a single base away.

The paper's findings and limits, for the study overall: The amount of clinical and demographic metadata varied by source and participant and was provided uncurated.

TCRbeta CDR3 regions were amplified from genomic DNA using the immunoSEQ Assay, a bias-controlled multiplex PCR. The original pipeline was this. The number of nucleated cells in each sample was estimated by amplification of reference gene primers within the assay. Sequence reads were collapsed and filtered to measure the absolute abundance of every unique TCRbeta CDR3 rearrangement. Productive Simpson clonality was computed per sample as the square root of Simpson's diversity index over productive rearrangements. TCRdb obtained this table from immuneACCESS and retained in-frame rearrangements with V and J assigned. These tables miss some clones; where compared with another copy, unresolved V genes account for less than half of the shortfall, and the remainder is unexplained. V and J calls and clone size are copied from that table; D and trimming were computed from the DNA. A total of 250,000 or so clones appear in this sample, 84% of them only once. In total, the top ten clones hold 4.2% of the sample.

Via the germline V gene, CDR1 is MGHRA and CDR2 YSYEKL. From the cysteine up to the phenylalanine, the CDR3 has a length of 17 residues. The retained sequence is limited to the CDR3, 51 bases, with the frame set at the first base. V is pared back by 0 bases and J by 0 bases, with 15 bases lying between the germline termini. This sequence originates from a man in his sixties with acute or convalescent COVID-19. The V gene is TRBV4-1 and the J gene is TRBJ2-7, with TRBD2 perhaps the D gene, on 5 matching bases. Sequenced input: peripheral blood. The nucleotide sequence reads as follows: TGCGCCAGCAGCCAAGATGAGGGTGGGCGGTACTCCTACGAGCAGTACTTC. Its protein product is CASSQDEGGRYSYEQYF.